The TCR beta chain described here comes from a study of shared clonotypes between healthy human individuals. Sequenced by immunoSEQ multiplex PCR; TCRdb stores in-frame clones only, minus some. The sample has 1.6 million or so clones, over 95% seen once. With V trimmed by 2 bases and J by 4 bases, 7 bases remained unmatched. This CDR3 region has 17 residues. Germline values: CDR1 SGHRS, CDR2 YFSETQ. The chain has TRBV5-1 and TRBJ2-3, with 13 bases fitting TRBD2. The source is a man aged 30-40 years in good health. Sample: naive CD4+ T cells sorted from blood. Subset noted: CD45RA+ positively selected. In DNA, the CDR3 is TGCGCCAGCAGCTTCGGACTAGCGGGGGCCCAGCCAGATACGCAGTATTTT. Translation: CASSFGLAGAQPDTQYF.